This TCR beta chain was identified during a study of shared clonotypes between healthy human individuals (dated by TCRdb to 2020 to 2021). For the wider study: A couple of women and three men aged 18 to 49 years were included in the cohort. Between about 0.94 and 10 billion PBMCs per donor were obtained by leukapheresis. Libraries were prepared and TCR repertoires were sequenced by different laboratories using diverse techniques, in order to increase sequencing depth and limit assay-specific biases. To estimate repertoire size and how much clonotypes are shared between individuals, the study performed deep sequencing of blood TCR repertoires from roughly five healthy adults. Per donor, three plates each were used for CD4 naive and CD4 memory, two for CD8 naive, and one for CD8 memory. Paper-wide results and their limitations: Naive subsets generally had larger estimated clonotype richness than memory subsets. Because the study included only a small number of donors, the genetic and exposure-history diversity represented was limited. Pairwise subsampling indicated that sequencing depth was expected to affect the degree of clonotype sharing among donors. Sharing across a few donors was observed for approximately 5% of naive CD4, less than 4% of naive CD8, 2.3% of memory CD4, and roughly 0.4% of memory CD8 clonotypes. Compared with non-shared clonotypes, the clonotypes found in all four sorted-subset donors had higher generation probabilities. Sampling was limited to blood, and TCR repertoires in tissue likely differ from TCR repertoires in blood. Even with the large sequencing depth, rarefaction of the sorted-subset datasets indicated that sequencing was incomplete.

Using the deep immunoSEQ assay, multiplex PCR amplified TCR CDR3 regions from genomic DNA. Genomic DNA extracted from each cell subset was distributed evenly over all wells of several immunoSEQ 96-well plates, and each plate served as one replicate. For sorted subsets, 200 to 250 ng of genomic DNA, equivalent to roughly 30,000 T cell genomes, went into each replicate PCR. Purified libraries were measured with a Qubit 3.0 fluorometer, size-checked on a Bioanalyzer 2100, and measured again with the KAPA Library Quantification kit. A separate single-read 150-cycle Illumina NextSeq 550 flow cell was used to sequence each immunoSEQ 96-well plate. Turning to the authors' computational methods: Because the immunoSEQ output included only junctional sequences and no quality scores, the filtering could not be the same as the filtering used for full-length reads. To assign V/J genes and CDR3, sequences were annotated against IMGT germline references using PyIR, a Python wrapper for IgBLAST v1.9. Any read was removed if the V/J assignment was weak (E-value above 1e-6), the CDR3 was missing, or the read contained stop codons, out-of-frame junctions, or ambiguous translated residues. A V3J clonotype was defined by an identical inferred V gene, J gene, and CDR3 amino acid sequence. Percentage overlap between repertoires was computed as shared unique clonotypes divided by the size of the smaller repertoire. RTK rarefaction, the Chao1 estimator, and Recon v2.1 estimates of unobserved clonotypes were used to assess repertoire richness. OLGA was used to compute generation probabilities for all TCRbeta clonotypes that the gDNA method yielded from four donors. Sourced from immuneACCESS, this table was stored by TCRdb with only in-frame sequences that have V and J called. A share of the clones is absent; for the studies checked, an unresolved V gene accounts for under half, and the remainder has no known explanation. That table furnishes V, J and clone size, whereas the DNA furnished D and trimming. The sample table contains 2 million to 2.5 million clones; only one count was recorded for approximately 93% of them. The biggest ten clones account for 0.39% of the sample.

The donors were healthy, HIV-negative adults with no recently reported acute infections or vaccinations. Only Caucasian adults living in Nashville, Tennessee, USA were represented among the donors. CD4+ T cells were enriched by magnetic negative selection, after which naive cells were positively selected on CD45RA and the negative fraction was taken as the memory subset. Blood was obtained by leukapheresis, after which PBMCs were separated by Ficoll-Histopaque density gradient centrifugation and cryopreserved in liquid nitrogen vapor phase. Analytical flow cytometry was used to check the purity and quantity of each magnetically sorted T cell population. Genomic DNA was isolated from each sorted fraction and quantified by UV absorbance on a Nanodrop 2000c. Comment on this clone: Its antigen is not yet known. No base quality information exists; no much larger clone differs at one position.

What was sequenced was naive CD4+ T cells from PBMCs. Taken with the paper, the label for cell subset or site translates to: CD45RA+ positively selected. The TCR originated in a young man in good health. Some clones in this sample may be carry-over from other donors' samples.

The CDR3 reads CSVAGRAGHTEAFF. The nucleotides are TGCAGCGTTGCCGGGCGGGCAGGGCACACTGAAGCTTTCTTT. The chain employs TRBV29-1 and TRBJ1-1; the D gene is perhaps TRBD1, on 5 matching bases. Including cysteine and phenylalanine, the CDR3 has 14 amino acids. CDR3 DNA only is kept here, 42 bases in frame from base 1. From a lookup of the germline V gene, CDR1 and CDR2 are SQVTM and ANQGSEA. V drops 4 bases and J drops 3 bases, leaving 15 bases in between.